These 10 T cell receptor beta chains were sequenced from one sample in a study of tumor and adjacent non-tumor tissue in lung cancer. Three rounds of nested PCR, following a modified ARM-PCR protocol, produced the TCRbeta library. TCRdb re-analysed the multiplex PCR reads in MiXCR, keeping a single row per CDR3 protein. The data contain more than 75,000 distinct CDR3 sequences, 75% to 85% of them singletons. This sample's RNA came from whole unsorted tissue. The normal lung tissue was taken more than 3 cm from the tumor edge. What was sequenced was distant non-tumor lung tissue. Receptors originate from a man aged 55 to 69 with small cell lung cancer.

This clonotype was seen only a few times. The V and J genes are TRBV4-2 and TRBJ2-2, with D possibly TRBD2 on 6 matching bases. The ends were cut back, 0 bases at V and 13 bases at J, with 21 bases in the middle. This CDR3 has 16 residues. Germline assignment: CDR1 LGHNA and CDR2 YNFKEQ. Here the CDR3 DNA reads TGTGCCAGCAGCCAAGATCTCAGGGCTAACACCGGGAGGCTGTTTTTT. It yields the protein CASSQDLRANTGRLFF.

CDR3 in amino acids: CANNQDAGASYNEQFF. The CDR3, as DNA: TGCGCCAACAACCAAGACGCGGGAGCATCCTACAATGAGCAGTTCTTC. The chain joins TRBV4-1 to TRBJ2-1, with TRBD2 matching 7 bases. CDR3 length: 16 residues. The germline V gene encodes CDR1 MGHRA and CDR2 YSYEKL. V shed 10 bases, J shed 1 base, and the junction held 13 bases outside the gene matches.

The sample holds one count of this clonotype. The CDR3 does not close with the conserved phenylalanine or tryptophan, likely indicating a read error. This chain uses TRBV10-3 with TRBJ2-3; possible D gene TRBD2, 6 bases. The CDR3 spans 18 residues. V lost 2 bases and J 4 bases, leaving 22 bases between the germline ends. Germline loops: CDR1 ENHRY, CDR2 SYGVKD. This chain's CDR3 is CAISERGMVWDQADTQYL. CDR3 DNA: TGTGCCATCAGTGAGCGGGGGATGGTGTGGGACCAGGCAGATACGCAGTATTTG.

Points on this clonotype: The conserved phenylalanine or tryptophan normally closing the CDR3 is absent here, so this likely arose from a read error. V is TRBV29-1 and J is TRBJ2-5; 9 bases match TRBD2. Germline lookup yields CDR1 SQVTM and CDR2 ANQGSEA. The CDR3 contains 15 residues. CDR3 in DNA: TGCAGAGTTGAAGGAATAGCGGGAGAAGAAGAGACCCAGTACCTC. Translating it yields CRVEGIAGEEETQYL.

The table lists this clonotype with a few counts. A much larger clone differs by one base, so this may be a read error. The rearrangement joins TRBV12-3 or TRBV12-4 to TRBJ1-2, with unresolved D. Deletions cut 3 bases from V and 4 bases from J, with 15 bases between. The CDR3 length is 15 residues. The CDR3 DNA reads as TGTGCCAGCAGTTTGGCAGCACTCGGACTCTATGGCTACACCTTC. Protein product: CASSLAALGLYGYTF.

On this clonotype itself: Its ends do not fully match the called genes, so a read error is possible. V usage is TRBV29-1 and J usage is TRBJ2-7; D may be TRBD1 (6 bases). The V gene's germline CDR1 is SQVTM and CDR2 ANQGSEA. The CDR3 consists of 12 residues. In DNA, the CDR3 is TGCAGCTCCCGGGACACCTCCTACGAGCATTTCTTC. Translation: CSSRDTSYEHFF.

The V and J genes are TRBV29-1 and TRBJ2-1, with D perhaps assigned TRBD1 or TRBD2 (5 bases each). The CDR3 has 13 amino acids. Germline V gene sequence: CDR1 SQVTM, CDR2 ANQGSEA. CDR3: CSAGGSGSGDQFF. CDR3 coding DNA: TGCAGTGCTGGGGGTAGTGGGAGTGGTGACCAGTTCTTC.

On this clonotype: Germline and junction disagree at one end, which may indicate a read error. The chain joins TRBV11-1 to TRBJ2-1, with 7 bases identical to TRBD2. This CDR3 is built from 15 residues. Germline V gene sequence: CDR1 SGHAT, CDR2 FQDESV (reference sequence). As DNA, the CDR3 is TGTGCTAGCAGCTTACGCCGGGGGGTCTGGAATGAGCAGTTCTTC. Its translation: CASSLRRGVWNEQFF.

Comments on this clonotype: One end of the junction is discordant with germline, which a read error may explain. The chain joins TRBV6-1 to TRBJ1-5, with D possibly being TRBD1 (5 bases). Germline lookup yields CDR1 MNHNS and CDR2 SASEGT. The CDR3 has 12 amino acids. The CDR3 DNA reads TGTGCCATCAGTGAGCCGGGGACGTTCTACGTATTT. Translation gives CAISEPGTFYVF.

This clonotype was counted ten times or more. The chain employs TRBV6-5 and TRBJ2-2; the D gene could be TRBD1 or TRBD2 (6 bases each). Germline V CDR1 and CDR2: MNHEY, SVGAGI. The germline V and J ends were trimmed by 3 bases and 6 bases, with 14 bases remaining between them. The length of the CDR3 is 15 residues. Here the CDR3 DNA reads TGTGCCAGCAGTTATAAACCAAGGGGGGCCGGGGAGCTGTTTTTT. As protein: CASSYKPRGAGELFF.